This T cell receptor (beta chain) was profiled in a study of blood T cell repertoires in COVID-19. This CDR3 has 13 residues. CDR1 and CDR2 from the germline V gene are MNHEY and SVGAGI. The V gene lost 7 bases and the J gene lost 4 bases, with 10 bases spanning the gap. Generated by immunoSEQ multiplex PCR, the TCRdb table keeps only in-frame clones and is missing some. Of around 230,000 clones in the sample, just under 85% were seen once. The sequencing input was PBMCs or T cells enriched from blood (not recorded which). The sequence was obtained from a man aged 35 to 55 who had recovered from COVID-19. The rearrangement links TRBV6-5 to TRBJ2-2; maybe TRBD2 (5 bases). CDR3 sequence: CASNAAGTGELFF. The CDR3 DNA sequence: TGTGCCAGCAACGCGGCGGGCACCGGGGAGCTGTTTTTT.